These 17 T cell receptor beta chains were all obtained from the same sample, sequenced in a study of T cell changes during pregnancy in multiple sclerosis. Profiling relied on immunoSEQ multiplex PCR, and the TCRdb table lists in-frame clones only, not all of them. The sample consists of under 65,000 clones, about nine tenths of them appearing once. The material sequenced was CD4+ T cells from peripheral blood mononuclear cells, taken after pregnancy. The receptors stem from a female donor in good health, enrolled as a control in a pregnancy study.

J is TRBJ2-1 and V is TRBV5-1; 10 bases fit TRBD1. With 0 bases clipped from V and 8 bases from J, the junction kept 5 bases outside the gene matches. CDR3 length equals 15 residues. Germline CDR1 and CDR2: SGHRS and YFSETQ. In nucleotides, the CDR3 is TGCGCCAGCAGCTTGGGGGGACAGGGGTGGGATGAGCAGTTCTTC. Its protein product is CASSLGGQGWDEQFF.

This clone has a single count. This sequence joins TRBV5-1 and TRBJ2-5; 7 bases fit TRBD2. Germline lookup yields CDR1 SGHRS and CDR2 YFSETQ. The length of the CDR3 is 15 residues. V was clipped by 0 bases and J by 1 base; unmatched bases: 3. The DNA of the CDR3 is TGCGCCAGCAGCTTGGCGGGACTAAGCCAAGAGACCCAGTACTTC. It codes for CASSLAGLSQETQYF. Combining the CDR3 with reference TRBV5-1 and TRBJ2-5 gives the whole variable domain KAGVTQTPRYLIKTRGQQVTLSCSPISGHRSVSWYQQTPGQGLQFLFEYFSETQRNKGNFPGRFSGRQFSNSRSEMNVSTLELGDSALYLCASSLAGLSQETQYFGPGTRLLVL.

The chain links TRBV6-5 to TRBJ2-4; D is unclear. CDR3 size: 13 residues. V was clipped by 9 bases and J by 0 bases, with 9 bases between them. Per the germline V gene, CDR1 is MNHEY and CDR2 is SVGAGI. The CDR3: CASKSSAKNIQYF. CDR3 DNA: TGTGCCAGTAAGAGCTCAGCCAAAAACATTCAGTACTTC.

Turning to this clone: The junction and the germline gene differ at one end; a read error may be behind it. The gene calls are TRBV11-2 and TRBJ1-6; 8 bases match TRBD1. The CDR3 runs to 15 residues. Germline V gene lookup returns CDR1 SGHAT and CDR2 FQNNGV. The CDR3: CASSLRRTGFSPPHF. In nucleotides, the CDR3 is TGTGCCAGCAGCTTAAGGAGGACAGGGTTTTCACCCCCCCACTTT. Variable domain in full (rest from reference TRBV11-2 and TRBJ1-6): EAGVAQSPRYKIIEKRQSVAFWCNPISGHATLYWYQQILGQGPKLLIQFQNNGVVDDSQLPKDRFSAERLKGVDSTLKIQPAKLEDSAVYLCASSLRRTGFSPPHFGNGTRLTVT.

The J gene is TRBJ2-1, the V gene TRBV5-1, with a weak D call TRBD2 (6 bases). CDR3 length: 14 residues. The V and J ends lost 0 bases and 4 bases respectively, with 8 bases between them. Germline CDR1 is SGHRS and CDR2 is YFSETQ. CDR3 amino acids: CASSLGGGYNEQFF. The CDR3 nucleotides read TGCGCCAGCAGCTTGGGTGGAGGGTACAATGAGCAGTTCTTC.

DNA of the CDR3: TGTGCCAGCAGCTTATTTGGGACAGGCTCCTACGAGCAGTACTTC. Translating it yields CASSLFGTGSYEQYF. This rearrangement joins TRBV7-9 to TRBJ2-7, with TRBD1 identical over 8 bases. Germline V gene data show CDR1 as SEHNR and CDR2 as FQNEAQ (reference sequence). CDR3 size: 15 residues. The J segment lost 0 bases and the V segment lost 2 bases, leaving 3 bases of the junction unmatched.

The rearrangement joins TRBV15 to TRBJ1-2; tentative D call: TRBD1 (5 bases). This CDR3 contains 14 residues. Trimming stripped 4 bases from V and 2 bases from J, with 11 bases between. Germline CDR1 and CDR2: LNHNV and YYDKDF (reference sequence). The CDR3 spells CATSTRNRNYGYTF. The CDR3 DNA follows: TGTGCCACCAGCACCCGTAACAGGAACTATGGCTACACCTTC.

This chain links TRBV27 with TRBJ1-1; possibly TRBD1 for D (5 bases). Germline lookup yields CDR1 MNHEY and CDR2 SMNVEV (reference sequence). CDR3 length equals 13 residues. Trimming shortened V by 0 bases and J by 4 bases, and 6 bases separated the two germline ends. CDR3 nucleotide sequence: TGTGCCAGCAGTTTATCCGGGGGCACTGAAGCTTTCTTT. This codes for CASSLSGGTEAFF.

This sequence joins TRBV11-2 and TRBJ1-1, with D tentatively TRBD1 (5 bases). Trimming took 8 bases from V and 0 from J, leaving 13 bases between them. Germline V gene data show CDR1 as SGHAT and CDR2 as FQNNGV. The CDR3 loop spans 14 amino acids. The CDR3 sequence is CASQKTVMNTEAFF. For the CDR3, the DNA is TGTGCCAGCCAAAAGACAGTCATGAACACTGAAGCTTTCTTT. Variable domain in full (rest from reference TRBV11-2 and TRBJ1-1): EAGVAQSPRYKIIEKRQSVAFWCNPISGHATLYWYQQILGQGPKLLIQFQNNGVVDDSQLPKDRFSAERLKGVDSTLKIQPAKLEDSAVYLCASQKTVMNTEAFFGQGTRLTVV.

The chain joins TRBV4-2 to TRBJ2-2; 12 nucleotides agree with TRBD2. CDR1 is LGHNA and CDR2 is YNFKEQ in the germline V gene. V trimming: 0 bases; J trimming: 0 bases; junction bases outside the gene matches: 2. The CDR3 loop spans 18 amino acids. CDR3 in DNA: TGTGCCAGCAGCCAAGACCCTAGCGGGGGGGCGAACACCGGGGAGCTGTTTTTT. It yields the protein CASSQDPSGGANTGELFF.

This chain connects TRBV15 to TRBJ2-1, with D possibly TRBD2 on 5 matching bases. V shed 1 base and J shed 1 base, with 8 bases lying between them. The V gene's germline CDR1 is LNHNV and CDR2 YYDKDF (reference sequence). The CDR3 consists of 15 residues. DNA of the CDR3: TGTGCCACCAGCAGAGGCGGGCAGTCCTACAATGAGCAGTTCTTC. Its translation: CATSRGGQSYNEQFF.

This rearrangement joins TRBV19 to TRBJ2-2; 9 bases are a match to TRBD1. CDR3 length equals 15 residues. J was trimmed by 6 bases and V by 5 bases; bases with no gene match: 7. Germline-derived CDR1 and CDR2 are LNHDA and SQIVND (reference sequence). The CDR3 bases are TGTGCCAGTAGTTCCGGGACAGGGAGAGCCGGGGAGCTGTTTTTT. Translated: CASSSGTGRAGELFF.

This clone was found a few times. The rearrangement uses TRBV7-6 and TRBJ1-6; 9 nucleotides agree with TRBD1. Germline CDR1 reads SGHVS; CDR2 reads FNYEAQ. J lost 4 bases, V lost 5 bases, and 12 bases had no gene match. This CDR3 comprises 18 residues. This CDR3 reads CASSQVGQGRGYNSPLHF. The CDR3 coding sequence is TGTGCCAGCAGCCAAGTGGGACAGGGTCGGGGTTATAATTCACCCCTCCACTTT.

The chain joins TRBV9 to TRBJ2-5, with D unclear. Germline CDR1 is SGDLS and CDR2 is YYNGEE. The CDR3 spans 13 residues. Trimming took 0 bases from V and 5 from J, leaving 8 bases between them. Written as DNA, the CDR3 is TGTGCCAGCAGCGTAGCTACGTCGGAGACCCAGTACTTC. Its protein is CASSVATSETQYF.

This clone came up a few times. This chain joins TRBV14 and TRBJ1-1; 7 bases fit TRBD1. V was clipped by 0 bases and J by 11 bases; unmatched bases: 6. CDR1 is SGHDN, CDR2 FVKESK, per germline. The CDR3 sequence is 13 residues long. The CDR3 DNA follows: TGTGCCAGCAGCCAAGATCTGACAGGGCGGGCTTTCTTT. This gives the protein CASSQDLTGRAFF.

The chain uses TRBV11-2 and TRBJ1-3, with 7 positions matching TRBD1. Germline V gene data show CDR1 as SGHAT and CDR2 as FQNNGV. The CDR3 runs to 17 residues. V dropped 5 bases and J dropped 1; count of bases not matched to a gene: 11. The CDR3 nucleotides read TGTGCCAGCAGCGTTATCAGGGGGTCCCGTTCTGGAAACACCATATATTTT. This gives the protein CASSVIRGSRSGNTIYF. Based on the CDR3 plus reference TRBV11-2 and TRBJ1-3, the full variable domain is EAGVAQSPRYKIIEKRQSVAFWCNPISGHATLYWYQQILGQGPKLLIQFQNNGVVDDSQLPKDRFSAERLKGVDSTLKIQPAKLEDSAVYLCASSVIRGSRSGNTIYFGEGSWLTVV.

The rearrangement uses TRBV11-3 and TRBJ1-1; the D is unclear. CDR3 length: 12 amino acids. CDR1 SGHNT and CDR2 YENEEA come from the germline V gene. V lost 3 bases and J 6 bases, leaving 8 bases between the germline ends. CDR3 residues: CASSFSGPEAFF. The DNA of the CDR3 is TGTGCCAGCAGCTTCTCCGGTCCTGAAGCTTTCTTT.